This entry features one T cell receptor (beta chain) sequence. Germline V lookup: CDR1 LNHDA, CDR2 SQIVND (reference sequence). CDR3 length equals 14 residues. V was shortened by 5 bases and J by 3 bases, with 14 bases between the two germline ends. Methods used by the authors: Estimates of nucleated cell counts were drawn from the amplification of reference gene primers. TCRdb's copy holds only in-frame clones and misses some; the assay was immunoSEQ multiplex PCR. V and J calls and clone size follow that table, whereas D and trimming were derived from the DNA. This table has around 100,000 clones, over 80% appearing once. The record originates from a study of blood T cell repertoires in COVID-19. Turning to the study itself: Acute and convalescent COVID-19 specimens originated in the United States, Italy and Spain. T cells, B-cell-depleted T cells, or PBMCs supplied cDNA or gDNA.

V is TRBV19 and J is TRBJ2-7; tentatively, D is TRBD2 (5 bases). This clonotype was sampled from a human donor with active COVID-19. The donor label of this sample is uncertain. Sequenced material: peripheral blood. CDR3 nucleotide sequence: TGTGCCAGTAGTCTACGGACTCTGGACTACGAGCAGTACTTC. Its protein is CASSLRTLDYEQYF.